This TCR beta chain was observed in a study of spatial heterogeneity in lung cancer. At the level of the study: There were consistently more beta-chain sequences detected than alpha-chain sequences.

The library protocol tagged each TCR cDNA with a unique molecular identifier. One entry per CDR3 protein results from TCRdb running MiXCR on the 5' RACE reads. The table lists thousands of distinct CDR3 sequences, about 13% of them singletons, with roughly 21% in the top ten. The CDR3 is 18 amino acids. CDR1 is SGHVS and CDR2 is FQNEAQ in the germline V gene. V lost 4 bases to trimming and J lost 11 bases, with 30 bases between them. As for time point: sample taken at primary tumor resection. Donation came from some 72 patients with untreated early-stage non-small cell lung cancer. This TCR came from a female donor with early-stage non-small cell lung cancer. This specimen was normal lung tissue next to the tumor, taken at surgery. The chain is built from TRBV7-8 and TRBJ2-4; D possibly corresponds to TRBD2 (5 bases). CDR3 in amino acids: CASSSILSLEVVPGVQYF. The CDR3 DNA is TGTGCCAGCAGCTCCATCCTCTCGTTGGAGGTCGTCCCTGGGGTTCAGTACTTC.